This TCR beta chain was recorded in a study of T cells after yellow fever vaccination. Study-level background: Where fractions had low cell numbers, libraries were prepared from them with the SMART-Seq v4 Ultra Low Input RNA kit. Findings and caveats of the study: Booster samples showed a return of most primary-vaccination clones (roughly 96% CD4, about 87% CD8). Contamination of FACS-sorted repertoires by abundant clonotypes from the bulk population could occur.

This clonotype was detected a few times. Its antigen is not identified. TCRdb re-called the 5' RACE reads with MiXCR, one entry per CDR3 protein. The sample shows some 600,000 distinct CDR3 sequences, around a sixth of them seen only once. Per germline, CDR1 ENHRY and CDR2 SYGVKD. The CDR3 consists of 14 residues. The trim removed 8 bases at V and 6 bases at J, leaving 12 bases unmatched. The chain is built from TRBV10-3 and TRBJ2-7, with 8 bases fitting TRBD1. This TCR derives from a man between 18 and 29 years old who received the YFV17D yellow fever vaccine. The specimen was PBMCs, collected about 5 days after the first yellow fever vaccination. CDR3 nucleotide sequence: TGTGCCATCGGGGGACCGGACAGGGTTGGCGAGCAGTACGTC. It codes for CAIGGPDRVGEQYV.